This T cell receptor (beta chain) was profiled in a study of cytomegalovirus exposure and HLA in healthy donors. This CDR3 spans 16 amino acids. The V segment lost 5 bases and the J segment 10 bases; nucleotides outside the gene matches: 16. In germline, CDR1 is SGHTA, CDR2 FQGNSA. The primer mix had 60 Vbeta and 13 Jbeta primers. Profiled with immunoSEQ multiplex PCR; TCRdb holds only in-frame clones, not every one. The sample comprises around 100,000 clones, over 75% of which are singletons, and approximately 4.4% rests with the top ten. The sequence was collected from a male donor in good health and CMV-seropositive. V is TRBV7-2 and J is TRBJ1-3, with 8 bases aligning to TRBD1. The sample taken for sequencing was PBMCs. CDR3 protein: CASSPSGQGGLLTIYF. In nucleotides, the CDR3 is TGTGCCAGCAGCCCCAGCGGACAGGGAGGTTTGTTGACCATATATTTT. The whole variable domain, remainder taken from reference TRBV7-2 and TRBJ1-3, is GAGVSQSPSNKVTEKGKDVELRCDPISGHTALYWYRQSLGQGLEFLIYFQGNSAPDKSGLPSDRFSAERTGGSVSTLTIQRTQQEDSAVYLCASSPSGQGGLLTIYFGEGSWLTVV.